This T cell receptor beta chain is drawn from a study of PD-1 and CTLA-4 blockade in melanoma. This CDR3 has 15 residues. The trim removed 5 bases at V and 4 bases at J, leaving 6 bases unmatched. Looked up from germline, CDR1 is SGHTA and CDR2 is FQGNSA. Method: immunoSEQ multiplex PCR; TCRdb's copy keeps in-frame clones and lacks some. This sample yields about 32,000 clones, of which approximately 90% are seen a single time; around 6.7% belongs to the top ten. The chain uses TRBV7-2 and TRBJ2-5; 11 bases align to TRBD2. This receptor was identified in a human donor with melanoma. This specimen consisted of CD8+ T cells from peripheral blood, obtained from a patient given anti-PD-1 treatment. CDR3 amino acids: CASSRLAGGGETQYF. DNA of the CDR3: TGTGCCAGCAGCCGCCTAGCGGGGGGCGGAGAGACCCAGTACTTC.